Below are 5 T cell receptor beta chains sequenced from a single sample in a study of control samples from healthy donors and cancer patients (dated by TCRdb to the early 2020s). The library was generated by the immunoSEQ multiplex PCR assay. TCRdb holds this immuneACCESS table with in-frame rearrangements only. Some clones are missing; in checked studies, unresolved V genes explain under half, and the rest has no known cause. The sample data list tens of thousands of clones, and over 75% of these were observed just once. Approximately 7% of the sample comes from the top ten. Sequenced input: blood. These TCRs come from a middle-aged man in good health.

The chain employs TRBV4-3 and TRBJ2-7; D is undetermined. Between the trimmed V and J ends, which lost 2 bases and 0 bases, there was a span of 5 bases. The CDR3 has 13 residues. Germline-derived CDR1 and CDR2 are LGHNA and YSLEER. CDR3 region: CASSQQVSYEQYF. For the CDR3, the DNA is TGCGCCAGCAGCCAACAGGTCTCCTACGAGCAGTACTTC.

V is TRBV2 and J is TRBJ2-4, with D possibly being TRBD2 (6 bases). CDR3 length equals 16 residues. The V end was cut by 1 base, the J end by 0 bases, with 10 bases between. Germline V gene lookup returns CDR1 SNHLY and CDR2 FYNNEI. CDR3 in amino acids: CASSEDRGTAKNIQYF. The CDR3 region has the DNA TGTGCCAGCAGTGAAGACCGGGGGACAGCCAAAAACATTCAGTACTTC.

V usage is TRBV7-2 and J usage is TRBJ1-4; perhaps TRBD1 as D (5 bases). Germline lookup yields CDR1 SGHTA and CDR2 FQGNSA. CDR3 length: 15 amino acids. V was trimmed by 1 base and J by 7 bases, leaving 13 bases between them. The CDR3 region is CASSLGGSGGEKLFF. The CDR3 coding sequence is TGTGCCAGCAGCTTAGGGGGGTCGGGAGGTGAAAAACTGTTTTTT.

The chain carries TRBV27 and TRBJ1-1, with unresolved D. The germline CDR1 and CDR2 sequences are MNHEY and SMNVEV (reference sequence). This CDR3 has 15 amino acids. The germline V and J ends were trimmed by 7 bases and 8 bases, with 23 bases remaining between them. For the CDR3, the DNA is TGTGCCAGCACTCACCCTCCTAGGTACGGGATCGAAGCTTTCTTT. It translates to CASTHPPRYGIEAFF.

This chain joins TRBV7-2 and TRBJ1-6, with unresolved D. CDR1 is SGHTA and CDR2 is FQGNSA in the germline V gene. Trimming removed 5 bases from V and 7 bases from J, with 12 bases in between. The CDR3 length is 14 residues. The CDR3 DNA follows: TGTGCCAGCAGCCCCCAGGTTACGAATTCACCCCTCCACTTT. Protein product: CASSPQVTNSPLHF.